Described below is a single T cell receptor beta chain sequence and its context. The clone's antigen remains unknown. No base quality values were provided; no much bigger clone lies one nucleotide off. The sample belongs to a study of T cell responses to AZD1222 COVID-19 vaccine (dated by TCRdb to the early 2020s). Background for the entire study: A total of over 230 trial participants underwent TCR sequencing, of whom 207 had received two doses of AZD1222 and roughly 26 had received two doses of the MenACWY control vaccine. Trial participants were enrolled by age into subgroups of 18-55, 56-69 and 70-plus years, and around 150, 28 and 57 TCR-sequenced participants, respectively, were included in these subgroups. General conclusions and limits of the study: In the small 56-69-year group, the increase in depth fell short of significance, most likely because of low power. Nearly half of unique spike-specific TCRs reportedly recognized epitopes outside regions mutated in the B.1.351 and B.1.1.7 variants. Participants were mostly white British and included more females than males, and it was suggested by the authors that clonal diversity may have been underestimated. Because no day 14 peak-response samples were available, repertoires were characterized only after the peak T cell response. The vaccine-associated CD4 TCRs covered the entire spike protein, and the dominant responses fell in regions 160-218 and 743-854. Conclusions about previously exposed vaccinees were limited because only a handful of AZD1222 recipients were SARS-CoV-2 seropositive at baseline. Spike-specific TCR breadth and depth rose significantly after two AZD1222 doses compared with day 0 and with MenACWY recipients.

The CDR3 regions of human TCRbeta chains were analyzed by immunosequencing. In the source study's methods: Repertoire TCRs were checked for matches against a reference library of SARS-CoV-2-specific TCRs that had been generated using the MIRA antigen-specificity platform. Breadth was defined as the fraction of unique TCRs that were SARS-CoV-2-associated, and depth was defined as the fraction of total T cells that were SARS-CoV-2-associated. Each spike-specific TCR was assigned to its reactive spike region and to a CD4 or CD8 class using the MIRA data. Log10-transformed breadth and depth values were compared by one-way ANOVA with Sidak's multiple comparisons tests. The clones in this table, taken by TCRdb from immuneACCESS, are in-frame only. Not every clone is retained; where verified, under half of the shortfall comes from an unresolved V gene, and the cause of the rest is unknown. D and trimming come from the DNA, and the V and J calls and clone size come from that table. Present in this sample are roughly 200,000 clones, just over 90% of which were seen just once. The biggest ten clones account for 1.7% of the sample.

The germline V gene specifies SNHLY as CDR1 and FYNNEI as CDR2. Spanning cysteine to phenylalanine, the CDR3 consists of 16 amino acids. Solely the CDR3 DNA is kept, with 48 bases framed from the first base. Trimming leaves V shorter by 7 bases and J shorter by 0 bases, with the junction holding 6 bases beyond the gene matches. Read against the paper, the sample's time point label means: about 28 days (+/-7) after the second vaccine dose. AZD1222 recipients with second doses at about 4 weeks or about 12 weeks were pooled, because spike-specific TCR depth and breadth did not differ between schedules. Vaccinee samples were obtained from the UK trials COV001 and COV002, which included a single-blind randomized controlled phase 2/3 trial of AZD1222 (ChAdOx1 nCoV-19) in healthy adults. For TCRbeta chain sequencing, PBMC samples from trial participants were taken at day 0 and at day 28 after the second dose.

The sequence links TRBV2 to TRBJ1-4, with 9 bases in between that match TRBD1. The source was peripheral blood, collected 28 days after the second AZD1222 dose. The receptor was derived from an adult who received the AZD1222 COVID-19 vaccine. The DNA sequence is TGTGCCAGCACTGGACAGGGGCTCGCAACTAATGAAAAACTGTTTTTT. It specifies CASTGQGLATNEKLFF.